This T cell receptor beta chain came from a study of neoadjuvant nivolumab and ipilimumab in lung cancer. Only in-frame clones appear in the TCRdb table, and some are missing; sequencing was by immunoSEQ multiplex PCR. Of roughly 49,000 clones in the sample, around 89% were seen once. Trimming shortened V by 4 bases and J by 0 bases, and 12 bases separated the two germline ends. Germline V gene data show CDR1 as MNHEY and CDR2 as SMNVEV (reference sequence). This CDR3 comprises 15 residues. The V call is TRBV27, the J call TRBJ1-1; no clear D gene. The sequence came from an adult with non-small cell lung cancer. Some clones in this sample may be carry-over from other donors' samples. Sequenced material: blood, taken before neoadjuvant nivolumab, alone or with ipilimumab. CDR3 in amino acids: CASSSRSGMNTEAFF. CDR3 coding DNA: TGTGCCAGCAGTTCTAGGTCAGGTATGAACACTGAAGCTTTCTTT.